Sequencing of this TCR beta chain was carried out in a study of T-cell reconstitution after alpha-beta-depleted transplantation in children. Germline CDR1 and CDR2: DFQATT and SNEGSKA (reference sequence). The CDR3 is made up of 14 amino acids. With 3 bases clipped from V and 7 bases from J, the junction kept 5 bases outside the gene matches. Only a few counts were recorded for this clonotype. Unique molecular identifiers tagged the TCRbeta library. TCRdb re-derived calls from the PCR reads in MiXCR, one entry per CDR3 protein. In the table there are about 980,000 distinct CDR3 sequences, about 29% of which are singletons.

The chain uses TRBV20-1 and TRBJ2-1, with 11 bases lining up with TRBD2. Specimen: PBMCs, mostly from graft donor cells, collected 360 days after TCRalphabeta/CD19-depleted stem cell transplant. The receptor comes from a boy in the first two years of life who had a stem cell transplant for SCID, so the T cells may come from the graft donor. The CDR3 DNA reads TGCAGTGCTAGCACTAGCGGGGGCCTGAATGAGCAGTTCTTC. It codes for CSASTSGGLNEQFF.